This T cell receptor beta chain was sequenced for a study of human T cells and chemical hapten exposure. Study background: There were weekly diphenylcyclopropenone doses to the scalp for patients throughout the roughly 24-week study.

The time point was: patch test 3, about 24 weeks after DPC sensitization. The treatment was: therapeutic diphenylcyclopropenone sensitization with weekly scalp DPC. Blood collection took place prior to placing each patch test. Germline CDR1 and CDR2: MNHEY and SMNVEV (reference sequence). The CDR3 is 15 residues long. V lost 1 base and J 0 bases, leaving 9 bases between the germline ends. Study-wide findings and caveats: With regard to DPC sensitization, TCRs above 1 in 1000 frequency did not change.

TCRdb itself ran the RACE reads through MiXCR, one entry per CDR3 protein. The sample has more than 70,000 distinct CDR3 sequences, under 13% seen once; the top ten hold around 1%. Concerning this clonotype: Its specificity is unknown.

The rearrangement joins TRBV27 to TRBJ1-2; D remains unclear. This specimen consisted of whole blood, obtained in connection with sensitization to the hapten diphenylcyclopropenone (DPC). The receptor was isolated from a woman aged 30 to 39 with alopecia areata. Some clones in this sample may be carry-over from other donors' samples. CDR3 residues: CASSLFPSANYGYTF. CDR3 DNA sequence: TGTGCCAGCAGTTTATTCCCTAGCGCTAACTATGGCTACACCTTC.